This passage covers 20 T cell receptor beta chains from one sample sequenced in a study of cytomegalovirus exposure and HLA in healthy donors. 60 Vbeta and 13 Jbeta primers were used in PCR. Sequenced by immunoSEQ multiplex PCR; TCRdb stores in-frame clones only, minus some. The sample has 85,000 to 120,000 clones; approximately 82% are singletons. Specimen: PBMCs. All receptors derive from a man aged 35 to 55 in good health and CMV-seronegative.

This clone was counted a single time. This chain uses TRBV4-1 with TRBJ2-7; 9 bases are a match to TRBD1. CDR3 length: 16 amino acids. J lost 1 base, V lost 1 base, and 5 bases had no gene match. Germline lookup yields CDR1 MGHRA and CDR2 YSYEKL. The CDR3 DNA reads TGCGCCAGCAGCCAAGTGCCGGGACAGGGATCCTACGAGCAGTACTTC. Protein product: CASSQVPGQGSYEQYF.

The rearrangement links TRBV7-6 to TRBJ1-1; the D gene is possibly TRBD1 (6 bases). V was shortened by 5 bases and J by 10 bases, with 17 bases between the two germline ends. This CDR3 spans 13 amino acids. Per germline, CDR1 SGHVS and CDR2 FNYEAQ. The DNA for the CDR3 is TGTGCCAGCAGCGCAAGTCCGGGACAACCAGCTTTCTTT. Translating gives CASSASPGQPAFF.

This sequence joins TRBV27 and TRBJ1-2; 7 nucleotides line up with TRBD1. V lost 5 bases, J lost 1 base, and 10 bases stayed unmatched. The CDR3 spans 16 residues. The germline V gene has CDR1 MNHEY and CDR2 SMNVEV (reference sequence). The CDR3 DNA is TGTGCCAGCAGTAGGGACAGAGACTTTCTTAACTATGGCTACACCTTC. Encoded protein: CASSRDRDFLNYGYTF.

The chain employs TRBV13 and TRBJ2-3, with 11 bases that match TRBD1. Germline values: CDR1 PRHDT, CDR2 FYEKMQ (reference sequence). J lost 5 bases, V lost 5 bases, and 12 bases had no gene match. The CDR3 is 17 residues long. The CDR3 DNA reads TGTGCCAGCAGCCATCCCCGGACAGGGGGCGAAAAAGATACGCAGTATTTT. Translation gives CASSHPRTGGEKDTQYF.

V usage is TRBV6-5 and J usage is TRBJ2-3; 8 nucleotides match TRBD1. The J segment lost 4 bases and the V segment lost 3 bases, leaving 9 bases of the junction unmatched. Germline CDR1 reads MNHEY; CDR2 reads SVGAGI. CDR3 size: 16 residues. CDR3 coding DNA: TGTGCCAGCAGTTATCCTGGCAGGGGGCTTGCAGATACGCAGTATTTT. Amino acids: CASSYPGRGLADTQYF.

The J gene is TRBJ1-1, the V gene TRBV6-1; 10 bases are shared with TRBD1. This CDR3 is built from 15 residues. From germline, CDR1 is MNHNS and CDR2 SASEGT. J gave up 5 bases and V 6 bases, and 9 bases lay outside the gene matches. CDR3 residues: CASSQTGGGGTEAFF. CDR3 bases: TGTGCCAGCAGCCAGACAGGGGGCGGCGGGACTGAAGCTTTCTTT.

The genes are TRBV11-1 and TRBJ1-2; 10 bases fit TRBD1. CDR3 length: 17 amino acids. J gave up 1 base and V 3 bases, and 8 bases lay outside the gene matches. Looked up from germline, CDR1 is SGHAT and CDR2 is FQDESV (reference sequence). The CDR3 is CASSFRTGGGRNYGYTF. DNA of the CDR3: TGTGCCAGCAGCTTCAGGACAGGGGGAGGACGTAACTATGGCTACACCTTC.

V is TRBV7-9 and J is TRBJ2-1; 12 positions match TRBD2. V was clipped by 4 bases and J by 3 bases; unmatched bases: 1. The CDR3 runs 15 residues. Germline V gene lookup returns CDR1 SEHNR and CDR2 FQNEAQ (reference sequence). Here the CDR3 DNA reads TGTGCCAGCAGCTCTAGCGGGGGGGTCTACAATGAGCAGTTCTTC. Translation gives CASSSSGGVYNEQFF.

The chain has TRBV13 and TRBJ2-2; 7 nucleotides match TRBD2. The germline gives CDR1 PRHDT, CDR2 FYEKMQ (reference sequence). V trimming: 5 bases; J trimming: 3 bases; junction bases outside the gene matches: 3. The CDR3 length is 14 residues. In nucleotides, the CDR3 is TGTGCCAGCAGCGACCGGGGGGACACCGGGGAGCTGTTTTTT. This gives the protein CASSDRGDTGELFF.

The chain carries TRBV5-1 and TRBJ1-4; a possible D gene is TRBD1 (6 bases). The germline gives CDR1 SGHRS, CDR2 YFSETQ. The V end was cut by 5 bases, the J end by 7 bases, with 12 bases between. The CDR3 covers 13 residues. The DNA for the CDR3 is TGCGCCAGCAGAGGGGGATCGGGTGAAAAACTGTTTTTT. Translated: CASRGGSGEKLFF.

This chain joins TRBV9 and TRBJ2-7; D is undetermined. The germline CDR1 and CDR2 sequences are SGDLS and YYNGEE. V was trimmed by 3 bases and J by 0 bases, leaving 13 bases between them. The CDR3 consists of 15 residues. As DNA, the CDR3 is TGTGCCAGCAGCGCGACGACGACATCCTCCTACGAGCAGTACTTC. It encodes CASSATTTSSYEQYF.

The chain has TRBV7-2 and TRBJ2-3, with 10 positions matching TRBD1. Germline V gene sequence: CDR1 SGHTA, CDR2 FQGNSA. CDR3 size: 16 residues. V dropped 5 bases and J dropped 2; count of bases not matched to a gene: 7. CDR3 bases: TGTGCCAGCAGCGTCACCGGGACAGGGGCCACAGATACGCAGTATTTT. This codes for CASSVTGTGATDTQYF.

This clone was seen just once. This chain connects TRBV29-1 to TRBJ1-1; TRBD1 might be the D (5 bases). The CDR3 is 13 residues long. V was pared by 7 bases and J by 0 bases, with 12 bases between. CDR1 is SQVTM and CDR2 is ANQGSEA in the germline V gene. CDR3 amino acids: CSAIQGVNTEAFF. In nucleotides, the CDR3 is TGCAGCGCCATTCAAGGGGTGAACACTGAAGCTTTCTTT.

The V gene is TRBV9, the J gene TRBJ2-5; D is possibly TRBD1 (5 bases). V was cut by 0 bases and J by 1 base, with 16 bases left in between. This CDR3 has 17 amino acids. The germline gives CDR1 SGDLS, CDR2 YYNGEE. The CDR3 sequence: CASSVASQGLVQETQYF. The CDR3 nucleotides are TGTGCCAGCAGCGTAGCTTCGCAGGGCCTAGTCCAAGAGACCCAGTACTTC. The complete variable domain, with remaining parts taken from reference TRBV9 and TRBJ2-5, reads DSGVTQTPKHLITATGQRVTLRCSPRSGDLSVYWYQQSLDQGLQFLIQYYNGEERAKGNILERFSAQQFPDLHSELNLSSLELGDSALYFCASSVASQGLVQETQYFGPGTRLLVL.

This chain links TRBV7-3 with TRBJ2-2, with a possible D match to TRBD1 (6 bases). This CDR3 comprises 15 residues. Trimming cost V 5 bases and J 6 bases, with 16 bases left between them. Germline V gene lookup returns CDR1 SGHTA and CDR2 FQGTGA. CDR3 sequence (DNA): TGTGCCAGCAGCATGGACAGCACTGGGTCCGGGGAGCTGTTTTTT. This translates into CASSMDSTGSGELFF.

This clone has just one count. V and J are TRBV7-2 and TRBJ1-5; 8 positions match TRBD1. With V trimmed by 6 bases and J by 2 bases, 6 bases remained unmatched. The CDR3 covers 15 residues. The germline CDR1 and CDR2 sequences are SGHTA and FQGNSA. The CDR3 loop reads CASRSGGAGNQPQHF. In DNA, the CDR3 is TGTGCCAGCAGGTCAGGGGGCGCGGGCAATCAGCCCCAGCATTTT.

This clone was seen just once. The junction differs from germline at one of its ends, possibly a read error. J is TRBJ2-2 and V is TRBV2, with a possible D match to TRBD1 (5 bases). The CDR3 sequence is 22 residues long. CDR1 is SNHLY, CDR2 FYNNEI, per germline. Here the CDR3 DNA reads TGTGCCAGCAGTGAACCAAGAGCCCGCCAGGGCCCCCGTTCCGGTTTATCCGGAGAGCTGTTTTTT. It yields the protein CASSEPRARQGPRSGLSGELFF.

The chain combines TRBV11-3 with TRBJ2-3; 11 nucleotides agree with TRBD2. This CDR3 is 16 amino acids long. The V and J ends lost 5 bases and 3 bases, in that order; junction bases with no gene match: 7. Germline V CDR1 and CDR2: SGHNT, YENEEA. The CDR3, as DNA: TGTGCCAGCAGCGTCGGGACTAGCGGACTAACAGATACGCAGTATTTT. Translating gives CASSVGTSGLTDTQYF.

This clone was recorded once. J is TRBJ2-2 and V is TRBV4-3; D might be TRBD1 (6 bases). Trimming pared 6 bases from V and 1 base from J, leaving 12 bases between. This CDR3 is built from 15 residues. Looked up from germline, CDR1 is LGHNA and CDR2 is YSLEER. In DNA, the CDR3 is TGCGCCAGCAGAAAGGGGGTACGGAACACCGGGGAGCTGTTTTTT. This encodes CASRKGVRNTGELFF.

This chain connects TRBV5-1 to TRBJ1-5, with 10 bases that match TRBD1. Germline values: CDR1 SGHRS, CDR2 YFSETQ. The CDR3 length is 16 residues. Trimming at V came to 4 bases and at J to 3 bases, leaving 7 bases not matched to a gene. The CDR3 DNA follows: TGCGCCAGCAGCCACGGGACAGGGGTTGACAATCAGCCCCAGCATTTT. This sequence encodes CASSHGTGVDNQPQHF.